Listed below are T cell receptor beta chains from one sample, sequenced in a study of beta chain features in type 1 diabetes. Produced via immunoSEQ multiplex PCR; TCRdb's table is partial and in-frame only. Among about 930,000 clones, roughly 17% were seen once, and the ten largest hold 0.02% to 0.025%. Sequencing was done on a sample of naive CD4+ T cells from blood. These receptor sequences come from a woman under 30 in good health. Each CDR3 is given with its conserved first and last residue. D genes are given only for firm matches. Clone size, where shown, is once, few, many, or a class for clones that have expanded.

size: few; V: TRBV18; J: TRBJ2-3; D: .; CDR3: CASSPVPPSPPTDTQYF; DNA: TGTGCCAGCTCACCAGTCCCCCCATCCCCACCCACAGATACGCAGTATTTT
size: .; V: TRBV4-2; J: TRBJ2-7; D: TRBD1; CDR3: CASSLGGQGATYEQYF; DNA: TGTGCCAGCAGCCTAGGTGGACAGGGGGCAACCTACGAGCAGTACTTC
size: few; V: TRBV10-3; J: TRBJ1-1; D: TRBD1; CDR3: CAISERTGGLLTEAFF; DNA: TGTGCCATCAGTGAACGGACAGGGGGCCTTCTCACTGAAGCTTTCTTT
size: .; V: TRBV6-5; J: TRBJ2-3; D: TRBD2; CDR3: CASSQTSGAQYF; DNA: TGTGCCAGCAGCCAAACTAGCGGAGCGCAGTATTTT
size: few; V: TRBV7-2; J: TRBJ2-3; D: .; CDR3: CASSLEGLGTDTQYF; DNA: TGTGCCAGCAGTCTCGAAGGCCTTGGCACAGATACGCAGTATTTT
size: few; V: TRBV7-9; J: TRBJ1-1; D: .; CDR3: CASSLKINTEAFF; DNA: TGTGCCAGCAGCTTAAAAATCAACACTGAAGCTTTCTTT
size: .; V: TRBV28; J: TRBJ2-3; D: .; CDR3: CASSLRRADTQYF; DNA: TGTGCCAGCAGTTTGAGACGGGCAGATACGCAGTATTTT
size: .; V: TRBV5-6; J: TRBJ2-7; D: .; CDR3: CASSHGHTNYEQYF; DNA: TGTGCCAGCAGCCATGGACATACCAACTACGAGCAGTACTTC
size: .; V: TRBV7-9; J: TRBJ2-2; D: .; CDR3: CASSLPNNGELFF; DNA: TGTGCCAGCAGCTTACCTAATAACGGGGAGCTGTTTTTT
size: .; V: TRBV7-3; J: TRBJ2-7; D: TRBD2; CDR3: CASKRTSGAYEQYF; DNA: TGTGCCAGCAAAAGGACTAGCGGCGCCTACGAGCAGTACTTC
size: .; V: TRBV7-6; J: TRBJ2-5; D: .; CDR3: CASSTLPQETQYF; DNA: TGTGCCAGCAGCACCCTTCCCCAAGAGACCCAGTACTTC
size: few; V: TRBV19; J: TRBJ2-7; D: TRBD1; CDR3: CASNSRGQGTIEQYF; DNA: TGTGCCAGTAATTCCAGAGGACAGGGTACCATCGAGCAGTACTTC
size: few; V: TRBV2; J: TRBJ2-5; D: TRBD1; CDR3: CASRRGQPQYF; DNA: TGTGCCAGCAGGAGGGGGCAGCCCCAGTACTTC
size: few; V: TRBV21-1; J: TRBJ2-7; D: .; CDR3: CASSLGKYRADEQYF; DNA: TGTGCCAGCAGCCTCGGAAAGTACAGGGCGGACGAGCAGTACTTC
size: few; V: TRBV18; J: TRBJ1-2; D: TRBD1; CDR3: CASSPRNTMGQSNGYTF; DNA: TGTGCCAGCTCACCACGCAATACTATGGGACAGAGTAATGGCTACACCTTC
size: .; V: TRBV25-1; J: TRBJ2-5; D: .; CDR3: CASSAAGGRGETQYF; DNA: TGTGCCAGCAGTGCCGCCGGGGGCCGAGGAGAGACCCAGTACTTC
size: .; V: TRBV7-6; J: TRBJ2-3; D: TRBD2; CDR3: CASSPWTSSTDTQYF; DNA: TGTGCCAGCAGCCCTTGGACTAGCAGCACAGATACGCAGTATTTT
size: few; V: TRBV7-2; J: TRBJ2-2; D: TRBD2; CDR3: CASSLRTSGRAYTGELFF; DNA: TGTGCCAGCAGCTTGAGGACTAGCGGGAGGGCCTACACCGGGGAGCTGTTTTTT
size: .; V: TRBV7-2; J: TRBJ2-2; D: .; CDR3: CATTWAGSNTGELFF; DNA: TGTGCCACCACCTGGGCGGGGTCGAACACCGGGGAGCTGTTTTTT
size: few; V: TRBV12-5; J: TRBJ2-1; D: .; CDR3: CASGFSVAAQGINEQFF; DNA: TGTGCTAGTGGTTTTTCAGTCGCAGCGCAGGGTATTAATGAGCAGTTCTTC
size: .; V: TRBV2; J: TRBJ2-7; D: .; CDR3: CASSEIVSSYEQYF; DNA: TGTGCCAGCAGTGAAATAGTCAGCTCCTACGAGCAGTACTTC
size: .; V: TRBV18; J: TRBJ2-3; D: .; CDR3: CASSPFKSRGSSTDTQYF; DNA: TGTGCCAGCTCACCATTTAAATCTAGAGGCTCTAGCACAGATACGCAGTATTTT
size: .; V: TRBV10-3; J: TRBJ2-7; D: .; CDR3: CAISESREQYF; DNA: TGTGCCATCAGTGAGTCCCGCGAGCAGTACTTC
size: few; V: TRBV20-1; J: TRBJ1-1; D: TRBD1; CDR3: CSARADRVSFF; DNA: TGCAGTGCTAGAGCCGACAGGGTGTCTTTCTTT
size: few; V: TRBV5-1; J: TRBJ2-5; D: .; CDR3: CASSLGGQETQYF; DNA: TGCGCCAGCAGCTTGGGTGGACAAGAGACCCAGTACTTC
size: few; V: TRBV6-6; J: TRBJ1-1; D: .; CDR3: CASGTTGGNTEAFF; DNA: TGTGCCAGCGGGACGACCGGGGGGAACACTGAAGCTTTCTTT
size: .; V: TRBV5-4; J: TRBJ2-7; D: TRBD2; CDR3: CASSFAGVYEQYF; DNA: TGTGCCAGCAGCTTTGCGGGAGTCTACGAGCAGTACTTC